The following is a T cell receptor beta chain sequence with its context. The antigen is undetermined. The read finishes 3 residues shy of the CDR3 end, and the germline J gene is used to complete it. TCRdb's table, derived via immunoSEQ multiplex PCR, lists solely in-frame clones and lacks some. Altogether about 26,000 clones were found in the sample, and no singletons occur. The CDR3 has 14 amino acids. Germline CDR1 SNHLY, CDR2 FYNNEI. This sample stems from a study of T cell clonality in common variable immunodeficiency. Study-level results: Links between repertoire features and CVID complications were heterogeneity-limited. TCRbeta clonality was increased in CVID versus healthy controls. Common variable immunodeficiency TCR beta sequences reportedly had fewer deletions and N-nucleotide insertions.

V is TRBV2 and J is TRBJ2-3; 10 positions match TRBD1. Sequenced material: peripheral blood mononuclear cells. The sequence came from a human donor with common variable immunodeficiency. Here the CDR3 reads CASRTGTGVPTQYF. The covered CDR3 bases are TGTGCCAGCAGGACCGGGACAGGGGTCCCCACG. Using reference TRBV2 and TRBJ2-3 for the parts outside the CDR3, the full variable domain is EPEVTQTPSHQVTQMGQEVILRCVPISNHLYFYWYRQILGQKVEFLVSFYNNEISEKSEIFDDQFSVERPDGSNFTLKIRSTKLEDSAMYFCASRTGTGVPTQYFGPGTRLTVL.